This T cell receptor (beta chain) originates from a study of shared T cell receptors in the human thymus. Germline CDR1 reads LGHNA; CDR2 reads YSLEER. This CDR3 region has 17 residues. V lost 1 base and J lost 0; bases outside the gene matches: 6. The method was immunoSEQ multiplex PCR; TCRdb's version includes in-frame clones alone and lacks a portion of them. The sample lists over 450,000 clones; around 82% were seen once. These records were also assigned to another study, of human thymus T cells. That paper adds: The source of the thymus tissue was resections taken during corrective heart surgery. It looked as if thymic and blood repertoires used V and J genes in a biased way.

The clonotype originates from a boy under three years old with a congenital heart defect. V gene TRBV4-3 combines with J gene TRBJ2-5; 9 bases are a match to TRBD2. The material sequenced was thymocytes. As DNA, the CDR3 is TGCGCCAGCAGCCAAGTACTAGCGGGCCTGTACCAAGAGACCCAGTACTTC. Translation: CASSQVLAGLYQETQYF.